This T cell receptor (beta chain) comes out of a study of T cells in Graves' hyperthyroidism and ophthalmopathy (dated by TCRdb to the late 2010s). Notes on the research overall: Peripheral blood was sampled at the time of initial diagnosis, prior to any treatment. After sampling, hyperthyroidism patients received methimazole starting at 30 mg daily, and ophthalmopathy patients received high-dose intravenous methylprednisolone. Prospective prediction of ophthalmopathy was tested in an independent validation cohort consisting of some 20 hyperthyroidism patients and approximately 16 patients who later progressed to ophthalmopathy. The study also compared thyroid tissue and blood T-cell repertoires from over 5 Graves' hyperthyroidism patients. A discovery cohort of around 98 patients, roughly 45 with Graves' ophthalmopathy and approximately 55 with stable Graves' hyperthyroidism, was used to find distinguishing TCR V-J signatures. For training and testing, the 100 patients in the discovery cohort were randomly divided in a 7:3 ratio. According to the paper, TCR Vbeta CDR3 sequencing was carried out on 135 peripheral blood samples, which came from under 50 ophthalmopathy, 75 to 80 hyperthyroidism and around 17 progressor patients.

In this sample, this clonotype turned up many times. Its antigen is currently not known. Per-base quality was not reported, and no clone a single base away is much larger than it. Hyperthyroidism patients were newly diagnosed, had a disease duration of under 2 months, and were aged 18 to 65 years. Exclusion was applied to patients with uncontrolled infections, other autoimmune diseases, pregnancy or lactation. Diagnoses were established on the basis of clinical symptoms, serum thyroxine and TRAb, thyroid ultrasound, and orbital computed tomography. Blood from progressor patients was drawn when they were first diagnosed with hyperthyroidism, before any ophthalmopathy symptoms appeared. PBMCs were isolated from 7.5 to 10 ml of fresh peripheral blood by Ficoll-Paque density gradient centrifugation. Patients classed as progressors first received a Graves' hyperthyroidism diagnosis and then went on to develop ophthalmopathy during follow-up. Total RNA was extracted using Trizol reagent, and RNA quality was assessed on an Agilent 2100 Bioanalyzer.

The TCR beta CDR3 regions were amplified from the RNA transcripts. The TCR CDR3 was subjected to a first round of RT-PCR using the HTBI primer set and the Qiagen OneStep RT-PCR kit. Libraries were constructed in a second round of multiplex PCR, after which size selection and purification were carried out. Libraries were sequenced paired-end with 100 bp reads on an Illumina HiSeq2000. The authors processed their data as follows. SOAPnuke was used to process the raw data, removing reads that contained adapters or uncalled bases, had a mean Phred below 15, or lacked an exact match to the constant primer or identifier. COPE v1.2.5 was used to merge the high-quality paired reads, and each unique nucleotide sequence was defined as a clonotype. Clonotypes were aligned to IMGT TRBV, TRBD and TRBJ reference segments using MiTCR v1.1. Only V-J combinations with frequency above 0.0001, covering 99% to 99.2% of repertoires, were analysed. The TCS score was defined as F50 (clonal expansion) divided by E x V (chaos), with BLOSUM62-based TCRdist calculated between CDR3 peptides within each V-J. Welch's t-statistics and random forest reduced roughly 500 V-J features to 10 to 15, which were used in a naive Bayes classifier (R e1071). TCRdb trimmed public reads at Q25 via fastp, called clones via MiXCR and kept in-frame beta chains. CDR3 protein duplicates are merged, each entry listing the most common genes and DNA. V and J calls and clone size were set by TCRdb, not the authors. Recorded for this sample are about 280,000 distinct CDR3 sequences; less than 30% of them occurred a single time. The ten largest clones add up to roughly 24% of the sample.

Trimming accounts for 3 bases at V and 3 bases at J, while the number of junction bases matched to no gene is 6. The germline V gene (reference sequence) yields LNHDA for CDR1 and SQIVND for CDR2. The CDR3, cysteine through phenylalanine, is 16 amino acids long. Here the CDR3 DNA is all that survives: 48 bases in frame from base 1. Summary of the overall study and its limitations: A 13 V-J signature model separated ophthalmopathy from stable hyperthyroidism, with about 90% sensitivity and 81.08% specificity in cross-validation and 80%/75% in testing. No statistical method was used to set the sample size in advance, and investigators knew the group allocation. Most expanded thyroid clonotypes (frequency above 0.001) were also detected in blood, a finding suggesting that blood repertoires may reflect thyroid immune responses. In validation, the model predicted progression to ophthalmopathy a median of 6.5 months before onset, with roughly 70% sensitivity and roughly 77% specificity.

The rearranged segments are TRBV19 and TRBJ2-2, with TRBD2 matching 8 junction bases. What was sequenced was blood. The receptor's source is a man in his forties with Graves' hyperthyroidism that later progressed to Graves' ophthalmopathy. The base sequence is TGTGCCAGTAGTATCAACGGGGGGGGCTACACCGGGGAGCTGTTTTTT. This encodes CASSINGGGYTGELFF.